This T cell receptor (beta chain) originates from a study of radiation and T cells in renal cell carcinoma. On this clone: Its antigen is unidentified.

The study's findings and limits: Without pretreatment biopsies, baseline tumor clonotype presence was undetermined.

TCRdb keeps only in-frame clones here, not all; method: immunoSEQ multiplex PCR. This table has 100,000 to 150,000 clones, approximately 78% appearing once. This CDR3 is built from 16 residues. Germline-derived CDR1 and CDR2 are KGHSH and LQKENI. V was trimmed by 3 bases and J by 2 bases, leaving 13 bases between them. This sample's time point: baseline pretreatment blood. Treatment described: 15 Gy SBRT to primary tumor, nephrectomy 4 weeks later. The chain combines TRBV18 with TRBJ1-4; possible D gene TRBD1, 6 bases. The clonotype was recovered from a woman aged 60-75 years with renal cell carcinoma. Sequenced here: blood, sampled from a patient whose treatment included radiotherapy and nephrectomy. This chain's CDR3 is CASSPIPGDTNEKLFF. Here the CDR3 DNA reads TGTGCCAGCTCACCGATACCAGGGGACACTAATGAAAAACTGTTTTTT.